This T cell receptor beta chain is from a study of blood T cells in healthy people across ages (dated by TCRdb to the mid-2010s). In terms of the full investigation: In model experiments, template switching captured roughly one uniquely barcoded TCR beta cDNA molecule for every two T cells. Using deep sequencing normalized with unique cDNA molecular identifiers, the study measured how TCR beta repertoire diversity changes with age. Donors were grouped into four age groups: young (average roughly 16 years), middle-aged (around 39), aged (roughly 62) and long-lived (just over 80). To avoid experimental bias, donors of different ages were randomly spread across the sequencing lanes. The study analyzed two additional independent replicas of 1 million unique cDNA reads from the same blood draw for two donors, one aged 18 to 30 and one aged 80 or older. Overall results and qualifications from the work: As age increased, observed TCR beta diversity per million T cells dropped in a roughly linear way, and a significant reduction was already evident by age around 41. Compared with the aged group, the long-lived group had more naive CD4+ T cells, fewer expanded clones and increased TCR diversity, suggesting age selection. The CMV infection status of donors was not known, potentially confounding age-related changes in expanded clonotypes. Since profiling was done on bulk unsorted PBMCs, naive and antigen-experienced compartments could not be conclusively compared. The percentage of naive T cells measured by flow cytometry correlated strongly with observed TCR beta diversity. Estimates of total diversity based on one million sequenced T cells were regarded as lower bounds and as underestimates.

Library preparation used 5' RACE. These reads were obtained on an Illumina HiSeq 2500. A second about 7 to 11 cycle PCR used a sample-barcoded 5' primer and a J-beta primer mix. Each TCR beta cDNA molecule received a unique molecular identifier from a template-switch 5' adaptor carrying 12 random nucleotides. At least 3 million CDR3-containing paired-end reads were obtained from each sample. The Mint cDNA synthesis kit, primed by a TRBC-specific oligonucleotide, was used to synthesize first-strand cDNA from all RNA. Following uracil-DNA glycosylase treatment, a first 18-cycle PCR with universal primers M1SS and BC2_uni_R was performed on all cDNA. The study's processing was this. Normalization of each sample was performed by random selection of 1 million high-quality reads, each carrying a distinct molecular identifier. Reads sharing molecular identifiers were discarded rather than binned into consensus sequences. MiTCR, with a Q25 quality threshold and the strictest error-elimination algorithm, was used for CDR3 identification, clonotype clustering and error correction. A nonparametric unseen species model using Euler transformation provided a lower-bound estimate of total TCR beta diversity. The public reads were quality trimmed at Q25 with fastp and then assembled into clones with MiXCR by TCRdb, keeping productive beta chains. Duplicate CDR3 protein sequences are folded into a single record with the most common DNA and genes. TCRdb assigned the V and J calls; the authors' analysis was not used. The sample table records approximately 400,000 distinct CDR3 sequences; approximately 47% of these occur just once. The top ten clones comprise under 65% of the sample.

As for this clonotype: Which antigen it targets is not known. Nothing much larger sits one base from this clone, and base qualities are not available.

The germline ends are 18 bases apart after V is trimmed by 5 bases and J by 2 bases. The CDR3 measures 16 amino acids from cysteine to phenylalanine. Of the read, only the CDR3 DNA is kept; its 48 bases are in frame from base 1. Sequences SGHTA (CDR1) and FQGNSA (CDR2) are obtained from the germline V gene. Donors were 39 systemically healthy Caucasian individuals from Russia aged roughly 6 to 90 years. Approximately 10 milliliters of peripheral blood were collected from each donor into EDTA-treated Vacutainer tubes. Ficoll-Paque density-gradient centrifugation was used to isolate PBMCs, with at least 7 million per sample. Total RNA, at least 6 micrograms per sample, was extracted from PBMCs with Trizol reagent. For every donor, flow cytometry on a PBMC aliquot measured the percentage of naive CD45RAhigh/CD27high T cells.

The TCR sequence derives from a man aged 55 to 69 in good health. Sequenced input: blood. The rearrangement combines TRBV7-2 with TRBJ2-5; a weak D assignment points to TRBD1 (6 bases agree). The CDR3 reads CASSVAYGRGQETQYF. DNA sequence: TGTGCCAGCAGCGTTGCTTATGGCAGGGGACAAGAGACCCAGTACTTC.